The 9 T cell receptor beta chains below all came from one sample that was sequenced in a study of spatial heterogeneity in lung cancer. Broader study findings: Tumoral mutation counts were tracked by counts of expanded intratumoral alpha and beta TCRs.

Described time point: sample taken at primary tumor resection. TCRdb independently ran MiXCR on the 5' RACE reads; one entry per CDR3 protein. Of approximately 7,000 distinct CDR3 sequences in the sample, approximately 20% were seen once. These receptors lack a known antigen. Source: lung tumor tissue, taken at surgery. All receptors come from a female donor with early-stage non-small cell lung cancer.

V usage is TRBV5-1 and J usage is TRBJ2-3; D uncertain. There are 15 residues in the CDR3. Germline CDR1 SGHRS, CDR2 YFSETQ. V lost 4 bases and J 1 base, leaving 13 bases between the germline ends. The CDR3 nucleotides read TGCGCCAGCAGCGGGAAGGGCTCCCGCACAGATACGCAGTATTTT. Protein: CASSGKGSRTDTQYF.

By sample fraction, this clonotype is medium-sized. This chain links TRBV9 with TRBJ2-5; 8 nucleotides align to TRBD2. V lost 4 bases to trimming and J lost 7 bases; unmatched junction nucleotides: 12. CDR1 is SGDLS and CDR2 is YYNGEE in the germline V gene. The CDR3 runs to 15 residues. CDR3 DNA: TGTGCCAGCAGCTCCCGAGGTAGCGGGGTTGGGACCCAGTACTTC. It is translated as CASSSRGSGVGTQYF.

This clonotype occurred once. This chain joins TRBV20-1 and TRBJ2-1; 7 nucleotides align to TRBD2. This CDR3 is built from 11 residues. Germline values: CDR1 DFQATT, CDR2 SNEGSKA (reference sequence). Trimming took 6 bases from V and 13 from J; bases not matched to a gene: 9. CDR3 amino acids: CSARLAVLQFF. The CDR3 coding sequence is TGCAGTGCGAGACTAGCCGTGCTACAGTTCTTC.

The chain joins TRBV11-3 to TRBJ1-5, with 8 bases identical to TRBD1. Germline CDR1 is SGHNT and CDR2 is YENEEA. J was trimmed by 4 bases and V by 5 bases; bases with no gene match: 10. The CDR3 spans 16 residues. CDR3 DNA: TGTGCCAGCAGCATATTCTCAGGGGGCACAAATCAGCCCCAGCATTTT. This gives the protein CASSIFSGGTNQPQHF.

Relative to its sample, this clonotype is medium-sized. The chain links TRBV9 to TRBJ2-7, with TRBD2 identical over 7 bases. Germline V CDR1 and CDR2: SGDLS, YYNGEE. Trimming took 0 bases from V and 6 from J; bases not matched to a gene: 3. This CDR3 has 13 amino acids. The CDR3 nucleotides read TGTGCCAGCAGCGTAGGACTAGCATCCGAGCAGTACTTC. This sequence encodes CASSVGLASEQYF.

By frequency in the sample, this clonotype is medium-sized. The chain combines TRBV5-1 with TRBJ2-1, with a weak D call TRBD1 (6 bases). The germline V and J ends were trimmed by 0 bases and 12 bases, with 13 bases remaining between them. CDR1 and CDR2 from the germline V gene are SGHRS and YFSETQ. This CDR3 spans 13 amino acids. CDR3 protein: CASSLGGTRRQFF. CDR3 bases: TGCGCCAGCAGCTTGGGAGGGACAAGACGGCAGTTCTTC.

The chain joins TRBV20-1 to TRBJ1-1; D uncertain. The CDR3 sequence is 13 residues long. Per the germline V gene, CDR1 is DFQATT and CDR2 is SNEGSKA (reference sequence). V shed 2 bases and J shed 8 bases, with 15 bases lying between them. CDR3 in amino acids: CSARPSMAFEAFF. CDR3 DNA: TGCAGTGCTAGACCCTCCATGGCCTTCGAAGCTTTCTTT.

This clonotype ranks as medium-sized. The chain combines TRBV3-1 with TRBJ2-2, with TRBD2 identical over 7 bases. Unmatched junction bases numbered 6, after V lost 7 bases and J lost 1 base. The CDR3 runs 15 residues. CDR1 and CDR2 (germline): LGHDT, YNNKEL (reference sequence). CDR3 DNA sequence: TGTGCCAGCAAGACAAGCGGGGTGAACACCGGGGAGCTGTTTTTT. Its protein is CASKTSGVNTGELFF. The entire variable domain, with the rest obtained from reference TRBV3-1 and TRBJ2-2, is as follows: DTAVSQTPKYLVTQMGNDKSIKCEQNLGHDTMYWYKQDSKKFLKIMFSYNNKELIINETVPNRFSPKSPDKAHLNLHINSLELGDSAVYFCASKTSGVNTGELFFGEGSRLTVL.

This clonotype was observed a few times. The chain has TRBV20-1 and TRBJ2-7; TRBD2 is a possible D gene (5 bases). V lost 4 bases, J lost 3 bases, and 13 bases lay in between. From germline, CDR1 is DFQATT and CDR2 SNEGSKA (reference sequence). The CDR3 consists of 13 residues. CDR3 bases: TGCAGTGCTACAAGCGGTGAAGACTACGAGCAGTACTTC. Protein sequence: CSATSGEDYEQYF.